This TCR beta chain was recovered during a study of metastatic and nonmetastatic thyroid tumors (dated by TCRdb to 2018 to 2020). Study-level background: Repertoires were compared across peripheral blood and tumor or nodule tissue samples from malignant and benign thyroid patients. What the authors observed across the whole study: In both blood and tumor samples, TCR beta diversity was reported to be significantly higher in malignant tumors than in benign nodules.

Receptors were amplified or captured by PCR. Sequencing was carried out with an Illumina HiSeq 4000. High-throughput sequencing was used to profile the CDR3 region of the TCR beta-chain in every patient. On the authors' methods: The researchers built a classifier to tell apart papillary thyroid cancer patients with distant metastasis, based on CDR3 differences among clinicopathological groups. To measure repertoire diversity the researchers used the Shannon index, while the Morisita-Horn index served to gauge how similar the tumor and blood repertoires were. In-frame beta chains were kept once TCRdb had trimmed the public reads at Q25 with fastp and called clones with MiXCR. The authors' filters were not applied to this entry. The sample records about 5,800 clones, roughly 19% of which are singletons. The ten most abundant clones make up approximately 6.4% of the sample. None of the patients had been given any treatment before thyroid surgery. Using T-cell receptor beta sequencing, the study looked back at clinical samples from patients collected from about 2011 to 2019.

The sample holds many counts of this clone. Its antigen remains unidentified. Base qualities are missing; no much larger clone stands one base away. CDR3 length: 13 amino acids, cysteine to phenylalanine. The CDR3 DNA has 39 bases and is translated from base 1. V is pared back by 2 bases and J by 5 bases, with 8 bases lying between the germline termini. Per the germline V gene, SGHDT is the CDR1 and YYEEEE is the CDR2. Here the chain combines TRBV5-6 and TRBJ1-5; a confident D gene designation cannot be given. Sequenced input: adjacent normal tissue. The TCR comes from a female donor with papillary thyroid cancer or a benign thyroid nodule (not recorded which). Some clones in this sample may be carry-over from other donors' samples. The CDR3 is CASSLGQDQPQHF. The DNA reads as follows: TGTGCCAGCAGCTTAGGGCAGGATCAGCCCCAGCATTTT.